Given below is one T cell receptor beta chain in context. Its antigen is undetermined. Unique molecular identifiers tagged individual cDNA molecules. TCRdb used MiXCR to reprocess the 5' RACE reads, holding one entry per CDR3 protein. Of about 83,000 distinct CDR3 sequences in the sample, around 9.3% are singletons; the top ten hold around 8%. The record originates from a study of early T cells in non-severe SARS-CoV-2 infection. For the study at large: Chains were unpaired, as sequencing was done on bulk RNA from unsorted whole blood.

Study conclusions and caveats: The study's VDJdb matching favored anti-spike CD8 responses and missed private and CD4 specificities.

Germline V gives CDR1 GTSNPN, CDR2 SVGIG (reference sequence). The CDR3 has 15 residues. V was pared by 0 bases and J by 2 bases, with 12 bases between. This clonotype was obtained from an adult who was a healthcare worker with PCR-confirmed SARS-CoV-2 infection or an uninfected control (not recorded which). Source: whole blood, taken at baseline. The genes are TRBV30 and TRBJ2-3; no clear D gene. CDR3 in DNA: TGTGCCTGGAGTGTACTTCTGCGGTTCACAGATACGCAGTATTTT. Translated: CAWSVLLRFTDTQYF.